These 31 T cell receptor beta chains originate from one sample sequenced in a study of breast tumors, draining lymph nodes, adjacent tissues. Axillary draining lymph nodes of breast cancer patients supplied the node samples. One entry per CDR3 protein results from TCRdb running MiXCR on the multiplex PCR reads. The profile shows 200,000 to 250,000 distinct CDR3 sequences, 32% of them singletons. Sequenced material: axillary lymph node tissue. These receptors all come from a female donor with breast cancer. Some clones in this sample may be carry-over from other donors' samples.

This clonotype was recorded at least ten times. The chain joins TRBV6-2 or TRBV6-3 to TRBJ1-5; a possible D gene is TRBD1 (6 bases). The germline V and J ends were trimmed by 8 bases and 4 bases, with 18 bases remaining between them. The CDR3 extends over 15 amino acids. Germline lookup yields CDR1 MNHEY and CDR2 SVGEGT. The CDR3 bases are TGTGCCAGCGAGGGGGGCGGCGGGCGGAATCAGCCCCAGCATTTT. Protein: CASEGGGGRNQPQHF.

This clonotype occurred many times. V and J are TRBV12-3 or TRBV12-4 and TRBJ2-1; 10 bases agree with TRBD1. There are 18 residues in the CDR3. The junction had 17 bases not matched to a gene; V was cut back by 6 bases and J by 6 bases. For the CDR3, the DNA is TGTGCCAGCAGCCCTGAGACAGGGGGCTTACGGACCGTCAATGAGCAGTTCTTC. It translates to CASSPETGGLRTVNEQFF.

This clonotype was detected many times. V and J are TRBV20-1 and TRBJ2-3; tentative D call: TRBD2 (6 bases). CDR1 is DFQATT and CDR2 is SNEGSKA in the germline V gene (reference sequence). This CDR3 region has 11 residues. The DNA for the CDR3 is TGCAGCGGTCGAGGAGGGCAGGCGCAGTATTTT. Protein product: CSGRGGQAQYF.

The chain couples TRBV20-1 to TRBJ1-2; TRBD1 matches 8 bases. V lost 5 bases, J lost 3 bases, and 5 bases stayed unmatched. CDR3 length equals 13 residues. Germline CDR1 reads DFQATT; CDR2 reads SNEGSKA (reference sequence). Here the CDR3 reads CSALGQGDYGYTF. The CDR3 DNA follows: TGCAGTGCTCTCGGACAGGGTGACTATGGCTACACCTTC.

This clonotype has more than one count but fewer than ten. The chain carries TRBV27 and TRBJ2-1; D ambiguous. Germline assignment: CDR1 MNHEY and CDR2 SMNVEV (reference sequence). Trimming took 5 bases from V and 4 from J, leaving 9 bases between them. The CDR3 consists of 13 residues. DNA of the CDR3: TGTGCCAGCAGTACTACCGGTTACAATGAGCAGTTCTTC. Translating gives CASSTTGYNEQFF.

In this sample, this clonotype turned up many times. The rearrangement links TRBV2 to TRBJ2-3; 11 nucleotides agree with TRBD1. CDR3 length equals 13 residues. CDR1 is SNHLY, CDR2 FYNNEI, per germline. The CDR3 is CADRDRGVDTQYF. The CDR3 DNA follows: TGTGCGGACCGGGACAGGGGGGTAGATACGCAGTATTTT. Combining the CDR3 with reference TRBV2 and TRBJ2-3 gives the whole variable domain EPEVTQTPSHQVTQMGQEVILRCVPISNHLYFYWYRQILGQKVEFLVSFYNNEISEKSEIFDDQFSVERPDGSNFTLKIRSTKLEDSAMYFCADRDRGVDTQYFGPGTRLTVL.

This clonotype came up once. The V gene is TRBV19, the J gene TRBJ1-5; D remains ambiguous. CDR3 length equals 13 residues. Trimming cost V 8 bases and J 0 bases, with 8 bases left between them. Per germline, CDR1 LNHDA and CDR2 SQIVND (reference sequence). CDR3 nucleotides: TGTGCCAGTTCGGGTTTTAGCAATCAGCCCCAGCATTTT. It codes for CASSGFSNQPQHF. The full variable domain, completed using reference TRBV19 and TRBJ1-5, is DGGITQSPKYLFRKEGQNVTLSCEQNLNHDAMYWYRQDPGQGLRLIYYSQIVNDFQKGDIAEGYSVSREKKESFPLTVTSAQKNPTAFYLCASSGFSNQPQHFGDGTRLSIL.

This clonotype was seen a few times. The chain employs TRBV10-1 and TRBJ2-1; maybe TRBD1 (6 bases). CDR1 is WNHNN and CDR2 is SYGVQD in the germline V gene (reference sequence). This CDR3 is built from 13 residues. V lost 8 bases to trimming and J lost 6 bases, with 14 bases between them. DNA for the CDR3: TGCGCCAGCTCTACTGGGGGCGGCAATGAGCAGTTCTTC. Translated: CASSTGGGNEQFF.

This clonotype was observed at least ten times. This sequence joins TRBV4-3 and TRBJ2-1; no clear D gene. There are 16 residues in the CDR3. Germline V lookup: CDR1 LGHNA, CDR2 YSLEER. Trimming took off 4 bases at V and 0 bases at J, with 13 bases between the two ends. CDR3 coding DNA: TGCGCCAGCAGCCTAGGCAGCGAAAACTCCTACAATGAGCAGTTCTTC. Amino acid sequence: CASSLGSENSYNEQFF.

Concerning this clonotype itself: The CDR3 ends on some other residue instead of the conserved phenylalanine or tryptophan, so this is likely a read error. The gene calls are TRBV6-4 and TRBJ1-1; 12 bases agree with TRBD1. Unmatched junction bases numbered 21, after V lost 10 bases and J lost 3 bases. The CDR3 is 19 amino acids. The germline CDR1 and CDR2 sequences are MRHNA and SNTAGT. The CDR3 DNA reads TGTGCCATCCCTAAAAGAGGATACGCCGGGACAGGGGGCCACACTGAAGCTTTCCTT. Translation: CAIPKRGYAGTGGHTEAFL.

This clonotype was counted ten times or more. This chain links TRBV5-4 with TRBJ2-1; D remains unclear. The V end was cut by 0 bases, the J end by 5 bases, with 9 bases between. This CDR3 region has 14 residues. Germline assignment: CDR1 SGHNT and CDR2 YYREEE (reference sequence). This chain's CDR3 is CASSLAAANNEQFF. Written as DNA, the CDR3 is TGTGCCAGCAGCTTGGCGGCAGCAAACAATGAGCAGTTCTTC.

At least ten counts were recorded for this clonotype. The chain links TRBV6-1 to TRBJ2-5; no reliable D call. The CDR3 extends over 14 amino acids. Germline values: CDR1 MNHNS, CDR2 SASEGT. V lost 4 bases, J lost 5 bases, and 14 bases lay in between. CDR3 bases: TGTGCCAGCAGTGTACGGCCTTTCGAGGAGACCCAGTACTTC. This sequence encodes CASSVRPFEETQYF.

The table lists this clonotype with many counts. This chain uses TRBV27 with TRBJ2-3; TRBD2 aligns across 8 bases. The CDR3 has 17 amino acids. Germline lookup yields CDR1 MNHEY and CDR2 SMNVEV (reference sequence). V was pared by 7 bases and J by 4 bases, with 16 bases of the junction left unmatched. The CDR3 region has the DNA TGTGCCAGCATAAGGCGCGGGGCTAGCGGGTCGGCAGATACGCAGTATTTT. Protein sequence: CASIRRGASGSADTQYF.

Comments on this clonotype: Without the conserved terminal phenylalanine or tryptophan, this CDR3 likely stems from a read error. The V call is TRBV30, the J call TRBJ1-6; 10 bases match TRBD1. V was pared by 0 bases and J by 11 bases, with 7 bases of the junction left unmatched. The germline CDR1 and CDR2 sequences are GTSNPN and SVGIG (reference sequence). This CDR3 is built from 15 residues. CDR3 residues: CAWSVPGTGDPPLHL. The CDR3 DNA follows: TGTGCCTGGAGTGTACCCGGGACAGGGGACCCACCCCTCCACCTT.

In its sample, this clonotype was seen many times. This rearrangement joins TRBV5-1 to TRBJ2-7; 8 positions match TRBD2. The V segment lost 0 bases and the J segment 3 bases; nucleotides outside the gene matches: 5. The CDR3 consists of 15 residues. From germline, CDR1 is SGHRS and CDR2 YFSETQ. Here the CDR3 reads CASSLDGRASYEQYF. The CDR3 DNA is TGCGCCAGCAGCTTGGACGGGAGGGCCAGCTACGAGCAGTACTTC.

Of note for this clonotype: A much larger clone differs from this one at a single base, so this may be a read error. J is TRBJ1-5 and V is TRBV6-1, with 9 bases identical to TRBD1. CDR3 length: 15 residues. CDR1 and CDR2 from the germline V gene are MNHNS and SASEGT. The CDR3 spells CAGSEWDRVNQPQHF. The CDR3 nucleotides are TGTGCCGGCAGTGAATGGGACAGGGTCAATCAGCCCCAGCATTTT.

Of note for this clonotype: The germline gene is not matched at one end of the junction; a read error may be the cause. The chain uses TRBV7-3 and TRBJ2-6; tentative D call: TRBD1 (5 bases). The CDR3 runs 16 residues. Germline CDR1 is SGHTA and CDR2 is FQGTGA. CDR3 sequence (DNA): TGTGCCGGCAGCCCCCCCCAGGGATCTGGGGCCAACGTCCTGACTTTC. It translates to CAGSPPQGSGANVLTF.

The chain joins TRBV19 to TRBJ2-4; no definite D call. The CDR3 has 15 residues. Trimming removed 6 bases from V and 0 bases from J, with 12 bases in between. Germline CDR1 is LNHDA and CDR2 is SQIVND (reference sequence). The chain's CDR3 is CASSPPALAKNIQYF. CDR3 nucleotides: TGTGCCAGTAGCCCCCCGGCCTTAGCCAAAAACATTCAGTACTTC.

This clonotype was picked up a small number of times. A junction boundary mismatches the germline segment, possibly from a read error. The chain has TRBV19 and TRBJ2-4, with a tentative D call TRBD2 (6 bases). Germline lookup yields CDR1 LNHDA and CDR2 SQIVND (reference sequence). This CDR3 region has 17 residues. The CDR3 protein is CASSIPRGGIAKNIQSF. The DNA of the CDR3 is TGTGCCAGTAGTATACCCCGGGGAGGTATAGCCAAAAACATTCAGTCCTTC. The variable domain in full, with the rest retrieved from reference TRBV19 and TRBJ2-4, is DGGITQSPKYLFRKEGQNVTLSCEQNLNHDAMYWYRQDPGQGLRLIYYSQIVNDFQKGDIAEGYSVSREKKESFPLTVTSAQKNPTAFYLCASSIPRGGIAKNIQSFGAGTRLSVL.

The rearrangement uses TRBV15 and TRBJ2-1; 11 nucleotides line up with TRBD2. Per germline, CDR1 LNHNV and CDR2 YYDKDF (reference sequence). The CDR3 is made up of 18 amino acids. The trim removed 0 bases at V and 9 bases at J, leaving 13 bases unmatched. The CDR3 reads CATSRDWGSGRALSEQFF. CDR3 nucleotides: TGTGCCACCAGCAGAGATTGGGGTAGCGGGAGGGCCCTCAGTGAGCAGTTCTTC.

As to this clonotype: The limits of the CDR3 on the DNA are not certain, so only TCRdb's listed CDR3 is given. This chain links TRBV11-1 with TRBJ2-2; the tabulated D call, TRBD1, remains unverified against the DNA. CDR1 is SGHAT and CDR2 is FQDESV in the germline V gene (reference sequence). With termini counted, the CDR3 has 21 amino acids. This CDR3 is CASSFYICSAAPTGVAGELFF.

The J gene is TRBJ2-1, the V gene TRBV12-3 or TRBV12-4; D may be TRBD1 or TRBD2 (5 bases each). Trimming pared 3 bases from V and 8 bases from J, leaving 14 bases between. The CDR3 is 14 residues long. CDR3 nucleotides: TGTGCCAGCAGTTTGAGGGGCGGGTCCTATGAGCAGTTCTTC. It translates to CASSLRGGSYEQFF.

This clonotype was counted ten times or more. This chain joins TRBV20-1 and TRBJ2-6; 9 bases fit TRBD1. The germline V gene encodes CDR1 DFQATT and CDR2 SNEGSKA (reference sequence). Unmatched junction bases numbered 9, after V lost 0 bases and J lost 0 bases. CDR3 length equals 19 residues. The CDR3 sequence is CSARDLLQGAPSGANVLTF. The CDR3 DNA sequence: TGCAGTGCTAGAGATCTTTTACAGGGGGCCCCCTCTGGGGCCAACGTCCTGACTTTC.

The rearrangement joins TRBV7-9 to TRBJ1-1; TRBD1 matches at 9 bases. Losses at the gene ends were 3 bases for V and 5 bases for J; bases not matched to a gene: 10. The germline V gene encodes CDR1 SEHNR and CDR2 FQNEAQ (reference sequence). The CDR3 extends over 16 amino acids. In DNA form, the CDR3 reads TGTGCCAGCAGCTTGTCCTTAACAGGGGGCGGTACTGAAGCTTTCTTT. As protein: CASSLSLTGGGTEAFF.

On this clonotype itself: A much larger clone sits a single nucleotide away, making a read error possible. The conserved phenylalanine or tryptophan is not found at the CDR3 terminus, so this likely reflects a read error. This sequence joins TRBV28 and TRBJ2-1; D ambiguous. Germline V gene sequence: CDR1 MDHEN, CDR2 SYDVKM. V was pared by 5 bases and J by 7 bases, with 6 bases between. This CDR3 has 11 amino acids. CDR3 nucleotide sequence: TGTGCCAGCAGTCCCAATAATGAGCAGTTCCTC. Its translation is CASSPNNEQFL.

This clonotype was recorded only once. The chain is built from TRBV29-1 and TRBJ1-6; D is ambiguous. V lost 8 bases and J 2 bases, leaving 7 bases between the germline ends. The CDR3 is made up of 12 amino acids. Germline values: CDR1 SQVTM, CDR2 ANQGSEA. The CDR3 is CSHGTYNSPLHF. The DNA of the CDR3 is TGCAGCCACGGGACCTATAATTCACCCCTCCACTTT. The whole variable domain, remainder taken from reference TRBV29-1 and TRBJ1-6, is SAVISQKPSRDICQRGTSLTIQCQVDSQVTMMFWYRQQPGQSLTLIATANQGSEATYESGFVIDKFPISRPNLTFSTLTVSNMSPEDSSIYLCSHGTYNSPLHFGNGTRLTVT.

This clonotype was seen at least ten times. The chain combines TRBV5-1 with TRBJ2-1, with 15 positions matching TRBD2. Germline V gene lookup returns CDR1 SGHRS and CDR2 YFSETQ. V shed 5 bases and J 10 bases; nucleotides not matched to a gene: 10. This CDR3 contains 16 residues. The CDR3 DNA is TGCGCCAGCAGGAACATAGGACTAGCGGGAGGGGACGAGCAGTTCTTC. Translating gives CASRNIGLAGGDEQFF.

Many counts were recorded for this clonotype. The CDR3 nucleotides read TGTGCCAGTAGCCATGGGACTAGCGGGAGTCGGGGCTACGAGCAGTACTTC. This sequence encodes CASSHGTSGSRGYEQYF. The chain joins TRBV19 to TRBJ2-7, with 14 nucleotides matching TRBD2. Trimming cost V 6 bases and J 3 bases; bases outside gene matches: 10. The CDR3 is made up of 17 amino acids. The germline gives CDR1 LNHDA, CDR2 SQIVND (reference sequence).

In its sample, this clonotype was seen many times. This chain uses TRBV4-3 with TRBJ2-3; 9 bases match TRBD1. This CDR3 region has 17 residues. J was trimmed by 2 bases and V by 2 bases; bases with no gene match: 8. CDR1 is LGHNA and CDR2 is YSLEER in the germline V gene. CDR3 DNA: TGCGCCAGCAGCCAACTGACAGGGGGAGGGAACACAGATACGCAGTATTTT. Its protein is CASSQLTGGGNTDTQYF.

This clonotype showed up many times. The rearrangement links TRBV6-4 to TRBJ2-5; the D gene is possibly TRBD1 (6 bases). The V end was cut by 3 bases, the J end by 1 base, with 12 bases between. CDR3 size: 15 residues. CDR1 is MRHNA and CDR2 is SNTAGT in the germline V gene. CDR3 sequence: CASSEDSVSQETQYF. The CDR3 coding sequence is TGTGCCAGCAGTGAGGACAGCGTCTCCCAAGAGACCCAGTACTTC.

This clonotype appeared many times. This chain joins TRBV2 and TRBJ1-4, with D uncertain. The V gene's germline CDR1 is SNHLY and CDR2 FYNNEI. The CDR3 has 11 amino acids. V was clipped by 4 bases and J by 8 bases, with 5 bases between them. The CDR3 spells CASSVKEKLFF. CDR3 bases: TGTGCCAGCAGTGTAAAAGAAAAACTGTTTTTT.